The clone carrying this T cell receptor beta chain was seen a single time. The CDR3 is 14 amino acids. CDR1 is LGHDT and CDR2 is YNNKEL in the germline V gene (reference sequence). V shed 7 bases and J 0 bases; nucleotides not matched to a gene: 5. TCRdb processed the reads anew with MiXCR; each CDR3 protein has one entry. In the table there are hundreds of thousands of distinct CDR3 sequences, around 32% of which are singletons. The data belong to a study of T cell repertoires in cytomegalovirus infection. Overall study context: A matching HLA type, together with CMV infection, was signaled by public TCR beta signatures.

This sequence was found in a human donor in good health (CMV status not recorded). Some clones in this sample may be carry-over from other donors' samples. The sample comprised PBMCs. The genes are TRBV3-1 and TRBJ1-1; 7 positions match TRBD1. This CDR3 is CASTQGEMNTEAFF. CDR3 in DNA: TGTGCCAGCACCCAGGGGGAAATGAACACTGAAGCTTTCTTT.